The rows below give T cell receptor beta chains drawn from one sample of a study of Graves' ophthalmopathy and Graves' hyperthyroidism. TCRdb used MiXCR to reprocess the multiplex PCR reads, holding one entry per CDR3 protein. The repertoire consists of 300,000 to 400,000 distinct CDR3 sequences, with about a sixth occurring once and the leading ten covering 12%. Sequencing used peripheral blood. The receptors here all came from an adult man with Graves' ophthalmopathy. The CDR3 runs from the conserved cysteine through the conserved F or W. A D gene is named only where the DNA matches it firmly. For some rows the clone size is stated as once, few or many, or as a class when expanded; others skip it.

J gene: TRBJ2-7; D gene: TRBD1; V gene: TRBV12-3/TRBV12-4; clone size: many; CDR3 protein: CASSLQGALPYEQYF; CDR3 DNA: TGTGCCAGCAGTTTACAGGGGGCGCTTCCCTACGAGCAGTACTTC
J gene: TRBJ2-7; D gene: .; V gene: TRBV6-1; clone size: many; CDR3 protein: CASSTKGYEQYF; CDR3 DNA: TGTGCCAGCAGCACCAAGGGCTACGAGCAGTACTTC
J gene: TRBJ1-6; D gene: .; V gene: TRBV4-3; clone size: many; CDR3 protein: CASSQDGGGNSPLHF; CDR3 DNA: TGCGCCAGCAGCCAAGATGGGGGGGGAAATTCACCCCTCCACTTT
J gene: TRBJ2-2; D gene: TRBD2; V gene: TRBV29-1; clone size: many; CDR3 protein: CSVAGGVSGELFF; CDR3 DNA: TGCAGCGTTGCGGGAGGGGTATCCGGGGAGCTGTTTTTT
J gene: TRBJ2-5; D gene: .; V gene: TRBV6-1; clone size: many; CDR3 protein: CASRPGRSGTQYF; CDR3 DNA: TGTGCCAGCAGACCGGGACGCTCGGGGACCCAGTACTTC
J gene: TRBJ2-5; D gene: TRBD1; V gene: TRBV2; clone size: .; CDR3 protein: CASSAGQGGKTQYF; CDR3 DNA: TGTGCCAGCAGCGCGGGACAGGGAGGAAAGACCCAGTACTTC
J gene: TRBJ2-7; D gene: TRBD1; V gene: TRBV12-3/TRBV12-4; clone size: once; CDR3 protein: CASRRTGTGTYEQYF; CDR3 DNA: TGTGCCAGCAGACGTACCGGGACAGGCACCTACGAGCAGTACTTC
J gene: TRBJ1-1; D gene: .; V gene: TRBV11-1; clone size: many; CDR3 protein: CASSLGFVDWNTEAFF; CDR3 DNA: TGTGCCAGCAGCTTAGGGTTCGTGGACTGGAACACTGAAGCTTTCTTT
J gene: TRBJ2-7; D gene: .; V gene: TRBV11-2; clone size: many; CDR3 protein: CASSLDTGRNYEQYF; CDR3 DNA: TGTGCCAGCAGCTTAGATACAGGCCGCAACTACGAGCAGTACTTC
J gene: TRBJ2-2; D gene: TRBD1; V gene: TRBV12-3/TRBV12-4; clone size: many; CDR3 protein: CASSPPPDRATGELFF; CDR3 DNA: TGTGCCAGCAGTCCCCCCCCAGACAGGGCCACCGGGGAGCTGTTTTTT
J gene: TRBJ1-2; D gene: .; V gene: TRBV18; clone size: few; CDR3 protein: CASSPKNYGYTF; CDR3 DNA: TGTGCCAGCTCACCAAAGAACTATGGCTACACCTTC
J gene: TRBJ2-7; D gene: TRBD1; V gene: TRBV20-1; clone size: many; CDR3 protein: CSARRTGSYEQYF; CDR3 DNA: TGCAGTGCTAGGCGGACAGGCTCCTACGAGCAGTACTTC
J gene: TRBJ2-2; D gene: TRBD1; V gene: TRBV6-5; clone size: many; CDR3 protein: CARWDRVRANDDTGELFF; CDR3 DNA: TGTGCCAGATGGGACAGGGTCAGGGCCAACGATGACACCGGGGAGCTGTTTTTT
J gene: TRBJ2-7; D gene: TRBD2; V gene: TRBV20-1; clone size: many; CDR3 protein: CSARLAEVFYEQYF; CDR3 DNA: TGCAGTGCAAGACTAGCGGAGGTATTTTACGAGCAGTACTTC
J gene: TRBJ1-2; D gene: .; V gene: TRBV6-2/TRBV6-3; clone size: many; CDR3 protein: CASSQTGIHYGYTF; CDR3 DNA: TGTGCCAGCAGCCAAACAGGGATCCACTATGGCTACACCTTC
J gene: TRBJ2-7; D gene: TRBD2; V gene: TRBV6-5; clone size: many; CDR3 protein: CATTGGQLSYEQYF; CDR3 DNA: TGTGCCACCACGGGGGGGCAATTGTCCTACGAGCAGTACTTC
J gene: TRBJ2-4; D gene: TRBD1; V gene: TRBV19; clone size: many; CDR3 protein: CASSTPGTGSAIQYF; CDR3 DNA: TGTGCCAGTAGTACTCCCGGGACAGGGAGCGCCATTCAGTACTTC
J gene: TRBJ2-2; D gene: .; V gene: TRBV6-1; clone size: many; CDR3 protein: CASRTANTGELFF; CDR3 DNA: TGTGCCAGCAGGACCGCGAACACCGGGGAGCTGTTTTTT
J gene: TRBJ2-5; D gene: .; V gene: TRBV6-5; clone size: .; CDR3 protein: CASSYSGGGETQYF; CDR3 DNA: TGTGCCAGCAGTTACTCGGGAGGAGGGGAGACCCAGTACTTC
J gene: TRBJ1-2; D gene: .; V gene: TRBV6-2/TRBV6-3; clone size: .; CDR3 protein: CASSLGGIYGYIF; CDR3 DNA: TGTGCCAGCAGCCTAGGAGGGATCTATGGCTACATCTTC
J gene: TRBJ1-5; D gene: .; V gene: TRBV9; clone size: .; CDR3 protein: CASSKAKTYQPQHF; CDR3 DNA: TGTGCCAGCAGTAAAGCTAAAACCTATCAGCCCCAGCATTTT
J gene: TRBJ2-4; D gene: .; V gene: TRBV6-1; clone size: many; CDR3 protein: CASSRPEAKNIQYF; CDR3 DNA: TGTGCCAGCAGTCGCCCAGAGGCCAAAAACATTCAGTACTTC
J gene: TRBJ2-6; D gene: TRBD1; V gene: TRBV10-3; clone size: many; CDR3 protein: CAISGTGNSGANVLTF; CDR3 DNA: TGTGCCATCAGTGGGACAGGGAACTCTGGGGCCAACGTCCTGACTTTC
J gene: TRBJ1-2; D gene: .; V gene: TRBV30; clone size: many; CDR3 protein: CAWSSSSNYGYTF; CDR3 DNA: TGTGCCTGGAGTAGCAGCTCAAACTATGGCTACACCTTC
J gene: TRBJ1-3; D gene: TRBD1; V gene: TRBV6-1; clone size: many; CDR3 protein: CASSPGTAGNTIYF; CDR3 DNA: TGTGCCAGCAGTCCAGGGACAGCTGGAAACACCATATATTTT
J gene: TRBJ1-5; D gene: TRBD1; V gene: TRBV28; clone size: many; CDR3 protein: CATQTGAQPQHF; CDR3 DNA: TGTGCCACCCAGACAGGGGCTCAGCCCCAGCATTTT
J gene: TRBJ2-7; D gene: TRBD1; V gene: TRBV6-7; clone size: .; CDR3 protein: CASGGQGAYEQYF; CDR3 DNA: TGTGCCAGCGGAGGACAGGGGGCCTACGAGCAGTACTTC
J gene: TRBJ2-2; D gene: TRBD1; V gene: TRBV30; clone size: .; CDR3 protein: CAWSDIGQVNTGELFF; CDR3 DNA: TGTGCCTGGAGCGACATCGGACAGGTGAACACCGGGGAGCTGTTTTTT
J gene: TRBJ1-2; D gene: TRBD1; V gene: TRBV12-3/TRBV12-4; clone size: many; CDR3 protein: CASKNGTEPGGYTF; CDR3 DNA: TGTGCCAGCAAGAATGGGACAGAGCCTGGAGGCTACACCTTC
J gene: TRBJ2-7; D gene: TRBD1; V gene: TRBV5-6; clone size: few; CDR3 protein: CASSLAGAGQGSYEQYF; CDR3 DNA: TGTGCCAGCAGCTTGGCCGGCGCGGGACAGGGGTCCTACGAGCAGTACTTC
J gene: TRBJ2-5; D gene: TRBD1; V gene: TRBV6-5; clone size: many; CDR3 protein: CASSFPQQGAETQYF; CDR3 DNA: TGTGCCAGCAGTTTCCCACAGCAGGGGGCGGAGACCCAGTACTTC
J gene: TRBJ2-7; D gene: .; V gene: TRBV27; clone size: many; CDR3 protein: CASSIGGSYEQYF; CDR3 DNA: TGTGCCAGCAGTATAGGGGGATCCTACGAGCAGTACTTC
J gene: TRBJ2-7; D gene: TRBD1; V gene: TRBV27; clone size: many; CDR3 protein: CASSFWDRDSYEQYF; CDR3 DNA: TGTGCCAGCAGTTTTTGGGACAGGGACTCCTACGAGCAGTACTTC
J gene: TRBJ2-5; D gene: TRBD2; V gene: TRBV5-1; clone size: many; CDR3 protein: CASSLYGGSGYQETQYF; CDR3 DNA: TGCGCCAGCAGCTTGTATGGCGGGAGTGGATACCAAGAGACCCAGTACTTC
J gene: TRBJ1-5; D gene: TRBD1; V gene: TRBV24-1; clone size: many; CDR3 protein: CATSDPGQGLQPQHF; CDR3 DNA: TGTGCCACCAGTGATCCGGGACAGGGTCTTCAGCCCCAGCATTTT
J gene: TRBJ1-2; D gene: TRBD1; V gene: TRBV2; clone size: many; CDR3 protein: CASSKSRDSYGYTF; CDR3 DNA: TGTGCCAGCAGTAAATCTCGGGACAGCTATGGCTACACCTTC
J gene: TRBJ2-3; D gene: TRBD2; V gene: TRBV20-1; clone size: many; CDR3 protein: CSPFSGGNTDTQYF; CDR3 DNA: TGCAGTCCTTTTAGCGGGGGAAACACAGATACGCAGTATTTT
J gene: TRBJ1-2; D gene: .; V gene: TRBV12-3/TRBV12-4; clone size: many; CDR3 protein: CASSYEATGGYTF; CDR3 DNA: TGTGCCAGCAGTTATGAAGCAACCGGTGGCTACACCTTC
J gene: TRBJ1-6; D gene: TRBD1; V gene: TRBV6-5; clone size: many; CDR3 protein: CASRGGQVGSPLHF; CDR3 DNA: TGTGCCAGCAGGGGGGGACAGGTAGGCTCACCCCTCCACTTT
J gene: TRBJ2-4; D gene: .; V gene: TRBV4-1; clone size: many; CDR3 protein: CASSPRTELAKNIQYF; CDR3 DNA: TGCGCCAGCAGCCCTAGGACGGAGCTAGCCAAAAACATTCAGTACTTC
J gene: TRBJ2-7; D gene: .; V gene: TRBV5-1; clone size: many; CDR3 protein: CASSSTDRVPPYEQYF; CDR3 DNA: TGCGCCAGCAGTAGCACAGACCGAGTTCCCCCATACGAGCAGTACTTC